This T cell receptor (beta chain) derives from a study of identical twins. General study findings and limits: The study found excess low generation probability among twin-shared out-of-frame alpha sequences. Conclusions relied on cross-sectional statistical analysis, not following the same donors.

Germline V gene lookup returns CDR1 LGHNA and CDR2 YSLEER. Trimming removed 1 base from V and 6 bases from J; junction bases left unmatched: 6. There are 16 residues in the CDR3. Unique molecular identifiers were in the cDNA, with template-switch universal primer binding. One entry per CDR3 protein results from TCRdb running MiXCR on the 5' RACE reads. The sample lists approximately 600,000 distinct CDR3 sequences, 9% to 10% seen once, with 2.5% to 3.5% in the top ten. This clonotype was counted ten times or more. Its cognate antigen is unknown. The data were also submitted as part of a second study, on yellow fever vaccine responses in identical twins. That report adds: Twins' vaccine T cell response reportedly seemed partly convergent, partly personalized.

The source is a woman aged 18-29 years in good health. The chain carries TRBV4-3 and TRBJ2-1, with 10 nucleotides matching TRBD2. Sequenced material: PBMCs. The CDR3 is CASSQVLAGAINEQFF. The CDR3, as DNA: TGCGCCAGCAGCCAAGTGCTAGCGGGAGCTATCAATGAGCAGTTCTTC.